The text below deals with one TCR beta chain. There is no known antigen for this receptor. Sequence at one end of the junction differs from germline and may be a read error. This entry belongs to a study of T cell responses to AZD1222 COVID-19 vaccine (dated by TCRdb to the early 2020s). About the investigation overall: AZD1222 recipients whose second dose came at about 4 weeks and those whose second dose came at about 12 weeks were combined into one group, since spike-specific TCR depth and breadth did not differ between the two schedules. A total of 233 trial participants underwent TCR sequencing, of whom about 210 had received two doses of AZD1222 and some 25 had received two doses of the MenACWY control vaccine. Trial participants were enrolled into age subgroups of 18-55, 56-69 and 70-plus years, which contained approximately 150, 30 and 60 TCR-sequenced participants, respectively. Beyond this particular receptor, the publication reports: In the small 56-69-year group, the increase in depth fell short of significance, most likely because of low power. Vaccine-associated CD4 TCRs spanned the whole spike protein, with dominant responses in regions 160-218 and 743-854. Only 5 to 7 AZD1222 recipients were SARS-CoV-2 seropositive at baseline, limiting conclusions about previously exposed vaccinees. Spike-specific TCR breadth and depth rose significantly after two AZD1222 doses compared with day 0 and with MenACWY recipients. Reportedly, close to half of the unique spike-specific TCRs recognized epitopes lying outside the regions that are mutated in the B.1.351 and B.1.1.7 variants. Participants were mostly white British, with more females than males. The authors suggested clonal diversity may have been underestimated. No day 14 peak-response samples were available, so repertoires were characterized only after the peak T cell response.

Reading the germline V gene gives CDR1 SGHRS and CDR2 YFSETQ. Counted from cysteine to phenylalanine, this CDR3 has 13 amino acids. Kept here is only the CDR3 DNA, which spans 39 bases and is read in frame from base 1. The CDR3 regions of human TCRbeta chains were analyzed by immunosequencing. Turning to the authors' computational methods: TCRs in the repertoires were matched against a reference library of SARS-CoV-2-specific TCRs that had been generated with the MIRA antigen-specificity platform. Breadth was defined as the fraction of unique TCRs that were SARS-CoV-2-associated. Depth was defined as the fraction of total T cells that were SARS-CoV-2-associated. Using the MIRA data, every spike-specific TCR was mapped to the spike region that the TCR reacted to and assigned to either a CD4 or a CD8 class. Log10-transformed breadth and depth values were compared by one-way ANOVA with Sidak's multiple comparisons tests. TCRdb mirrors the immuneACCESS table, restricted to in-frame sequences. Some clones are absent from its copies; in checked studies, under half trace to an unresolved V gene, and the reason for the others is unknown. The V and J calls and clone size come from that table; D and trimming were worked out from the DNA. The sample data list around 120,000 clones, and 92% of these were observed just once. The ten largest account for 13% to 15% of the sample.

Per the publication, the time point label means: baseline before first vaccination. Samples from vaccinated people were obtained from the UK trials COV001 and COV002, which included a single-blind randomized controlled phase 2/3 trial of AZD1222 (ChAdOx1 nCoV-19) in healthy adults. Trial participant PBMC samples were collected at day 0 and day 28 after the second dose for TCRbeta chain sequencing. This chain is built from TRBV5-1 and TRBJ2-1; TRBD2 lines up with 8 middle nucleotides. The source material was peripheral blood, sampled on day 0 of AZD1222 vaccination. The clonotype was recovered from an adult in good health. Read as DNA, the sequence is TGCGTCAGCAGCGGGAGTACCTACAATGAGCAGTTCTTC. It translates as CVSSGSTYNEQFF.